This T cell receptor beta chain is drawn from a study of shared clonotypes between healthy human individuals (dated by TCRdb to the early 2020s). Study-level background: Three men and a couple of women, aged 18 to 49 years, made up the cohort. For each donor, CD4 naive and CD4 memory were each run on three plates, CD8 naive on two plates, and CD8 memory on one plate. To estimate repertoire size and how much clonotype sharing occurs between individuals, the study deeply sequenced the blood TCR repertoires of 5 or 6 healthy adults. Different laboratories and diverse techniques were used to prepare libraries and sequence TCR repertoires, to increase sequencing depth and limit assay-specific biases. Each donor's leukapheresis produced roughly between roughly 0.9 and 9 billion PBMCs. General findings and caveats noted by the study authors: The small number of donors limited the genetic and exposure-history diversity represented. Estimated clonotype richness was generally larger for naive than for memory subsets. Sampling was restricted to blood, and TCR repertoires in tissues likely differ from the TCR repertoires found in blood. Higher generation probabilities were observed for clonotypes shared by all four sorted-subset donors than for non-shared clonotypes. Even with the large sequencing depth, rarefaction of the sorted-subset datasets indicated that sequencing was incomplete. Across a handful of donors, approximately 4.6% of naive CD4, approximately 4% of naive CD8, around 2.5% of memory CD4, and around 0.4% of memory CD8 clonotypes were shared. Based on pairwise subsampling, the degree of clonotype sharing among donors was expected to be affected by sequencing depth.

Via the germline V gene (reference sequence), CDR1 is GTSNPN and CDR2 SVGIG. The CDR3 goes from the cysteine to the phenylalanine over 15 residues. Only CDR3 DNA remains: 45 bases, in frame from the first base. Relative to germline, V is missing 0 bases and J is missing 7 bases, with 7 bases of the junction outside any gene match. Donors were healthy HIV-negative adults with no recently reported acute infections or vaccinations. All donors were Caucasian adults living in Nashville, Tennessee, USA. CD4+ T cells were enriched by magnetic negative selection, after which naive cells were positively selected on CD45RA and the negative fraction was taken as the memory subset. Blood was obtained by leukapheresis, after which PBMCs were separated by Ficoll-Histopaque density gradient centrifugation and cryopreserved in liquid nitrogen vapor phase. Purity and quantity of every magnetically sorted T cell population were checked by analytical flow cytometry. Each sorted fraction had its genomic DNA isolated and then quantified by UV absorbance on a Nanodrop 2000c.

TCR CDR3 regions were amplified from genomic DNA by multiplex PCR using the deep immunoSEQ assay. Extracted genomic DNA from each cell subset was distributed evenly across all wells of several immunoSEQ 96-well plates, and each plate was treated as a replicate. For sorted subsets, about 0.2 ug genomic DNA, equal to tens of thousands of T cell genomes, was loaded into each replicate PCR. Purified libraries were measured with a Qubit 3.0 fluorometer, size-checked on a Bioanalyzer 2100, and measured again with the KAPA Library Quantification kit. Each immunoSEQ 96-well plate was sequenced on its own single-read 150-cycle Illumina NextSeq 550 flow cell. As for the original processing: Because the immunoSEQ output included only junctional sequences and no quality scores, the filtering could not be the same as the filtering used for full-length reads. To assign V/J genes and CDR3, sequences were annotated against IMGT germline references using PyIR, a Python wrapper for IgBLAST v1.9. Reads were removed for weak V/J assignments (E-value above 1e-6), missing CDR3, stop codons, out-of-frame junctions, or ambiguous translated residues. V3J clonotypes were defined by identical inferred V gene, J gene, and CDR3 amino acid sequence. The percentage overlap between two repertoires was calculated by dividing the number of shared unique clonotypes by the size of the smaller repertoire. Three approaches were used to assess repertoire richness: RTK rarefaction, the Chao1 estimator, and Recon v2.1 estimates of unobserved clonotypes. Generation probabilities were computed with OLGA for all TCRbeta clonotypes obtained by the gDNA method from a handful of donors. Imported from immuneACCESS, the table was reduced by TCRdb to in-frame sequences with V and J called. These copies leave out some clones; in studies compared against another copy, an unresolved V gene accounts for under half, and the cause of the remainder is not known. The V and J calls and clone size come from that table; D and trimming were worked out from the DNA. The sample table contains millions of clones; only one count was recorded for around 94% of them. The ten largest clones represent about 0.13% of the sample.

To note about this clone: What this receptor recognizes is not known. Base qualities are missing; no much larger clone stands one base away.

The sequence derives from a man between 18 and 29 years old in good health. The sequence is built from TRBV30 and TRBJ1-4, and TRBD1 matches 8 of the central bases. The sample taken for sequencing was naive CD4+ T cells sorted from blood. The sample's cell subset or site label, decoded: CD45RA+ positively selected. This receptor has the CDR3 CAWSVDRGRGEKLFF. The DNA reads as follows: TGTGCCTGGAGTGTCGACAGGGGCCGCGGTGAAAAACTGTTTTTT.